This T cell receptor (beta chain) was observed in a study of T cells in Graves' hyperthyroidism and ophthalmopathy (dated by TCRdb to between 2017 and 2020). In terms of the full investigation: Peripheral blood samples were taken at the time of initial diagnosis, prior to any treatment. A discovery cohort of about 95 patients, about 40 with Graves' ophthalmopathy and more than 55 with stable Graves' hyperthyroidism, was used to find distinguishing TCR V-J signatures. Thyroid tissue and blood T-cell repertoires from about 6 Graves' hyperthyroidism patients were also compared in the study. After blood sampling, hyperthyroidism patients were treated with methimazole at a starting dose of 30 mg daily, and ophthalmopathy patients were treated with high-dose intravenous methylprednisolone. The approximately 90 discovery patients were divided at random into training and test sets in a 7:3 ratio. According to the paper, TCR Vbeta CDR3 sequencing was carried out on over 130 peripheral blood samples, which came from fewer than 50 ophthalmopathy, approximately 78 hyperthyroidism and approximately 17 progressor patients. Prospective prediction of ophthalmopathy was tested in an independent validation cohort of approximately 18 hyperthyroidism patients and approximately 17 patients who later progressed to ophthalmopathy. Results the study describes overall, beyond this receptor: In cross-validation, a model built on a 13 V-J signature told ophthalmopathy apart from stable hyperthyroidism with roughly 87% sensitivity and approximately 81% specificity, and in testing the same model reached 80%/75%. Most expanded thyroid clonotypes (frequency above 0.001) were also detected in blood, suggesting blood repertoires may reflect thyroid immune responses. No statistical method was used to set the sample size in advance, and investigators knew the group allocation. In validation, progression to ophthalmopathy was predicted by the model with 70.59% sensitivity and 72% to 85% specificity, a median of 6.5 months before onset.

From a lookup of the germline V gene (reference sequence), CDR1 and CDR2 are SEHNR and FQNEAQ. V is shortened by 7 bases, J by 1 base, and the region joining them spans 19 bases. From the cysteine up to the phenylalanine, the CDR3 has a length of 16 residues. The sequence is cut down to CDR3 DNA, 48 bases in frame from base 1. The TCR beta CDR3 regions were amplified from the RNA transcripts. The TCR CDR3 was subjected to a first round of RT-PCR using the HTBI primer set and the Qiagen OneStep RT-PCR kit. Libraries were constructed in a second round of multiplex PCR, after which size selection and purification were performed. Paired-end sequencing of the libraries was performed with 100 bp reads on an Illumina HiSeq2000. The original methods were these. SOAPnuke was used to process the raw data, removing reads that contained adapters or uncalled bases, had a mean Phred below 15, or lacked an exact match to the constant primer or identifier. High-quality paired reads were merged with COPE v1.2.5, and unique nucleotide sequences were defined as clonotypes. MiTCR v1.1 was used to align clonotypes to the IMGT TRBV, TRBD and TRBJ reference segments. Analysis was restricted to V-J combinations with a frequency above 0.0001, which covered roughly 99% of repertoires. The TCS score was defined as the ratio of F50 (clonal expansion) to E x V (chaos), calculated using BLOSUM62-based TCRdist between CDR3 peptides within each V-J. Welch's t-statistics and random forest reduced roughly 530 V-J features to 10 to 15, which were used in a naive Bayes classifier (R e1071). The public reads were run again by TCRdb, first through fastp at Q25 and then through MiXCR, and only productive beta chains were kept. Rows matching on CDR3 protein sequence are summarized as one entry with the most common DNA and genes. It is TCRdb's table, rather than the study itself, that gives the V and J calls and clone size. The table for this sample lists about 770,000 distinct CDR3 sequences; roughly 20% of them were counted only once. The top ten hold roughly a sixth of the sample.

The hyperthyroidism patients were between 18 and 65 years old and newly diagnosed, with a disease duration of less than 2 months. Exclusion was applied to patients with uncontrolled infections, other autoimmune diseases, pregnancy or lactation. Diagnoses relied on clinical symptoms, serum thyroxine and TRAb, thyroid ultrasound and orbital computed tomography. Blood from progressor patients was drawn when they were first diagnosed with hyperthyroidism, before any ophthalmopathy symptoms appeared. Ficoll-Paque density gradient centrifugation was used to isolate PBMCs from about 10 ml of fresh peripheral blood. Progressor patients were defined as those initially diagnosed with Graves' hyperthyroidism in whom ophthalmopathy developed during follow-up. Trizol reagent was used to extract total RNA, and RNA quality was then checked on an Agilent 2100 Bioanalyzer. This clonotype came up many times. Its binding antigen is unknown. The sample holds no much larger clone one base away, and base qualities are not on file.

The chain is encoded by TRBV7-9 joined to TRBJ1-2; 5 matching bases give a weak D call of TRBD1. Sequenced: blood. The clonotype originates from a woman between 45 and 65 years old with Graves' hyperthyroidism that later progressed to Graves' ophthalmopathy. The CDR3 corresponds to CASTSMGQEINYGYTF. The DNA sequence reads TGTGCCAGCACCTCGATGGGGCAGGAAATTAACTATGGCTACACCTTC.